Given below is one T cell receptor beta chain in context. TCRdb itself ran the PCR reads through MiXCR, one entry per CDR3 protein. In the table there are under 650,000 distinct CDR3 sequences, 15% to 20% of which are singletons. The data are from a study of molecular identifiers for immune sequencing clone quantification. Sequenced sample: naive CD8+ T cells from blood, with Jurkat cell RNA spiked in. Regarding subset: FACS-sorted CD8+CD4-CCR7+CD45RA+ naive T cells. The clonotype comes from a human donor in good health. Some libraries in this study had Jurkat cell RNA spiked in.

The CDR3 sequence: CASSATGPITDTQYF. DNA of the CDR3: TGTGCCAGCAGTGCTACCGGGCCAATAACAGATACGCAGTATTTT. V gene TRBV9 combines with J gene TRBJ2-3, with D uncertain. The CDR3 covers 15 residues. CDR1 and CDR2 (germline): SGDLS, YYNGEE. V lost 5 bases, J lost 3 bases, and 16 bases lay in between.